The rows below give T cell receptor beta chains drawn from one sample of a study of T cell changes during pregnancy in multiple sclerosis. Only in-frame clones appear in the TCRdb table, and some are missing; sequencing was by immunoSEQ multiplex PCR. Counted here are 30,000 to 40,000 clones, 89% occurring once; the ten biggest clones make up about 10%. This specimen consisted of CD8+ T cells from peripheral blood mononuclear cells, obtained in the second trimester of pregnancy. The source of these receptors is a female donor with multiple sclerosis, enrolled in a pregnancy study. Both conserved end residues are part of each CDR3. Fields, in order: D gene, clone size, V gene, J gene, CDR3 protein, CDR3 DNA. D genes are given only for firm matches. Some rows mark clone size as missing; the rest say once, few, many or name a class of expanded clone.

>TRBD1|.|TRBV5-8|TRBJ1-2
CASVPHRGLNYGYTF
TGTGCCAGCGTACCCCACAGGGGGCTTAACTATGGCTACACCTTC
>.|.|TRBV29-1|TRBJ1-2
CSVEGRVYGYTF
TGCAGCGTGGAGGGACGAGTCTATGGCTACACCTTC
>.|.|TRBV27|TRBJ2-7
CASSLGQSYEQYF
TGTGCCAGCAGTTTAGGGCAATCCTACGAGCAGTACTTC
>.|once|TRBV15|TRBJ1-6
CATSLGAGESPLHF
TGTGCCACCAGCCTTGGCGCAGGGGAGTCACCCCTCCACTTT
>.|.|TRBV4-1|TRBJ1-5
CASSQEGRPNQPQHF
TGCGCCAGCAGCCAAGAGGGCAGACCTAATCAGCCCCAGCATTTT
>TRBD1|.|TRBV30|TRBJ1-2
CAWSAGRGRSGYTF
TGTGCCTGGAGTGCAGGCAGGGGGCGGAGTGGCTACACCTTC
>TRBD2|.|TRBV29-1|TRBJ2-1
CSVVVAGGLSYNEQFF
TGCAGCGTTGTAGTAGCGGGGGGTCTCTCCTACAATGAGCAGTTCTTC
>.|.|TRBV25-1|TRBJ1-3
CASSARTATGNTIYF
TGTGCCAGCAGTGCCAGGACAGCGACTGGAAACACCATATATTTT
>TRBD1|.|TRBV7-9|TRBJ2-5
CASSLRDHRGRETQYF
TGTGCCAGCAGCTTAAGGGACCACAGGGGGCGAGAGACCCAGTACTTC
>.|.|TRBV5-5|TRBJ2-1
CASSPRLRDKVDEQFF
TGTGCCAGCAGCCCAAGGTTGCGGGATAAGGTCGATGAGCAGTTCTTC
>TRBD2|.|TRBV15|TRBJ2-1
CATSSDWGGSYNEQFF
TGTGCCACCAGCAGCGACTGGGGGGGCTCCTACAATGAGCAGTTCTTC